This T cell receptor beta chain is drawn from a study of cytomegalovirus exposure and HLA in healthy donors. Turning to the study itself: The approximately 110 validation repertoires used a platform that matched the one used for the approximately 690 first-cohort repertoires, as a later analysis reported.

Study-wide results and limits: Subsequent analysis revealed that first-cohort TCR clusters tended to co-occur in the roughly 120 validation repertoires. Generally TCR sequences proved uncommon, though certain public TCRs appeared in numerous donors. There were around 160 TCR beta chains listed as cytomegalovirus-associated.

Comments on this clone: Its matching antigen is unknown.

This table comes from immunoSEQ multiplex PCR, and its TCRdb copy is limited to in-frame clones, with some not included. The table shows 70,000 to 80,000 clones, with around 94% occurring only once. This TCR was sampled from a woman aged 18-29 years in good health and CMV-seropositive. The sample was PBMCs.

CDR3 bases: TGTGCCAGCAGCTACAACGGGGGGAACTACGAGCAGTACTTC. As protein: CASSYNGGNYEQYF. V gene TRBV5-4 combines with J gene TRBJ2-7; TRBD2 agrees at 7 bases. CDR3 length equals 14 residues. V gave up 3 bases and J gave up 3 bases; unmatched junction bases: 6. Germline values: CDR1 SGHNT, CDR2 YYREEE (reference sequence).